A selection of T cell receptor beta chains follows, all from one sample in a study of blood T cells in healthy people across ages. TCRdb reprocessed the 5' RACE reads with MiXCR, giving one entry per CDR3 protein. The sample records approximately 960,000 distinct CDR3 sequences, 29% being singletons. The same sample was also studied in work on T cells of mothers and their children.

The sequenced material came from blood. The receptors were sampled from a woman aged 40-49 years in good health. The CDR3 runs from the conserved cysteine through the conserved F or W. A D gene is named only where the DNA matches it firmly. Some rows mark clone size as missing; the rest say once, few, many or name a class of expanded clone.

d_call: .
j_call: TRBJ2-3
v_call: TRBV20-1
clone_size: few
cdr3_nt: TGCAGTGCTGGACCGGGACGGCTTCCCACAGATACGCAGTATTTT
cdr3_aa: CSAGPGRLPTDTQYF

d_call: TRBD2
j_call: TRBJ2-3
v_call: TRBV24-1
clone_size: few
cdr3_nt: TGTGCCACCAGTGATACGGGGGGTGGTGATACGCAGTATTTT
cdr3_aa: CATSDTGGGDTQYF

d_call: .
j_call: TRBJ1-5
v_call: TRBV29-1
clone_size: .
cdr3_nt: TGCAGCGTTAGGGCAGGGAGGGAAAGTCAGCCCCAGCATTTT
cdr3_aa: CSVRAGRESQPQHF

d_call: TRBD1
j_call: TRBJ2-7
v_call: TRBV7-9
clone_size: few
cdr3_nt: TGTGCCAGCAGCTTAGTGGGACAGGGTAGCGAGCAGTACTTC
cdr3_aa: CASSLVGQGSEQYF

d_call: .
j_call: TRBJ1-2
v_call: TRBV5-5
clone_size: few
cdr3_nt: TGTGCCAGCAGCTTAGAGGGGGTACAAGGCTACACCTTC
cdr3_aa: CASSLEGVQGYTF

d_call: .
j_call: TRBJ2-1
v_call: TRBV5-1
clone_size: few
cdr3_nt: TGCGCCAGCAGCTTACGAGTAAATGCTGAGCAGTTCTTC
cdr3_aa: CASSLRVNAEQFF

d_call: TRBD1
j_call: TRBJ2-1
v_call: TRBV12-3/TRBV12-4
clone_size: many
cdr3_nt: TGTGCCAGCAGTTGGGGACAGGGGAGTTCCTACAATGAGCAGTTCTTC
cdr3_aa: CASSWGQGSSYNEQFF

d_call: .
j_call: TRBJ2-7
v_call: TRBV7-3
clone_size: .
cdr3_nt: TGTGCCAGCAGACCGGACGTCAACAATGAGCAGTACTTC
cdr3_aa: CASRPDVNNEQYF

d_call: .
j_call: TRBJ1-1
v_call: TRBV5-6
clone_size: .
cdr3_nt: TGTGCCGGCAGCGGAGGACGGAATGAAGCTTTCTTT
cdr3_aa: CAGSGGRNEAFF

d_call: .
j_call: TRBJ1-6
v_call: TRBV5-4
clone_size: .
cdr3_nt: TGTGCCAGCAGCTTACCCGAACAGGGCATTTCCTCCCCCCTCCACTTT
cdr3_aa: CASSLPEQGISSPLHF

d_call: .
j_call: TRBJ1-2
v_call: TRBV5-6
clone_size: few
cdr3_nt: TGTGCCAGCAACCCCCTGGGGGGCAACTATGGCTACACCTTC
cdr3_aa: CASNPLGGNYGYTF

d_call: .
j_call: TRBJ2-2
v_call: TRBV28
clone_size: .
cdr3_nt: TGTACCAGCAGTGTCCTCGGGACCCACACCGGGGAGCTGTTTTTT
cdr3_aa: CTSSVLGTHTGELFF

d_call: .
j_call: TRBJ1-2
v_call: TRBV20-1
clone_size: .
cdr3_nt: TGCAGTGCTAGAGAGGGCCCCGGGCGTGCTAACTATGGCTACACCTTC
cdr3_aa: CSAREGPGRANYGYTF

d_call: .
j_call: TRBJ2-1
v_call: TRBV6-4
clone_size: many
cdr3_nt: TGTGCCAGCAAAGTGCTCGCAGCGAACAATGAGCAGTTCTTC
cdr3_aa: CASKVLAANNEQFF

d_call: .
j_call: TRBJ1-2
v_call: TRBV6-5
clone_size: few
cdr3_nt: TGTGCCAGCAGCCCCCTGAGGGGGAACTATGGCTACACCTTC
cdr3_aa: CASSPLRGNYGYTF

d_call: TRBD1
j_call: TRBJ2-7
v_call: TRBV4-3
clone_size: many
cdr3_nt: TGCGCCAGCAGCCCAATGACAGGGTATGACGAGCAGTACTTC
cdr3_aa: CASSPMTGYDEQYF

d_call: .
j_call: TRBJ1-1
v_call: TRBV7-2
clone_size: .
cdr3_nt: TGTGCCAGCAACCCCCCGGGGGCTGAAGCTTTCTTT
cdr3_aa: CASNPPGAEAFF

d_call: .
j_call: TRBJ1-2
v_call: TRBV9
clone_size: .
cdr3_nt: TGTGCCAGCAGCACTCAGGACGGGTCTGGCTACACCTTC
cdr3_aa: CASSTQDGSGYTF

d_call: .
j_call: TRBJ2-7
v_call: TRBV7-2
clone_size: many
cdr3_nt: TGTGCCAGCAGCTCTACGGGACCTGCCTACGAGCAGTACTTC
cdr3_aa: CASSSTGPAYEQYF

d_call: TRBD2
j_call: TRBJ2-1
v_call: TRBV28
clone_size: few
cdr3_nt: TGTGCCAGCAGTGCACTAGCGGGGGGGCCAATCAATGAGCAGTTCTTC
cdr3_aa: CASSALAGGPINEQFF

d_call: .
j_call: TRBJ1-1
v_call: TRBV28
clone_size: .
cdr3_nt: TGTGCCAGCAGTTTGTCAGGGTGGGTCACTGAAGCTTTCTTT
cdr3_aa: CASSLSGWVTEAFF

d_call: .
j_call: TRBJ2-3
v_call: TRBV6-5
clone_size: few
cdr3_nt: TGTGCCAGCACAATGGAGGGAGGTCGCACAGATACGCAGTATTTT
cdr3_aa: CASTMEGGRTDTQYF